This passage covers 20 T cell receptor beta chains from one sample sequenced in a study of cytomegalovirus exposure and HLA in healthy donors. With 60 Vbeta and 13 Jbeta primers, the PCR was carried out. Data came from immunoSEQ multiplex PCR; TCRdb stores just in-frame clones and leaves some out. The sample consists of roughly 140,000 clones, 65% to 90% of them appearing once. The sequenced sample was PBMCs. These receptors came from a woman aged 45-65 years in good health and CMV-seropositive.

This rearrangement joins TRBV20-1 to TRBJ1-1, with D possibly matching TRBD1 (6 bases). The CDR3 has 11 residues. V was pared by 6 bases and J by 5 bases, with 10 bases between. CDR1 is DFQATT, CDR2 SNEGSKA, per germline (reference sequence). This CDR3 is CSAEGGTEAFF. The CDR3 DNA reads TGCAGTGCGGAGGGGGGGACTGAAGCTTTCTTT.

The chain couples TRBV6-6 to TRBJ2-1, with D perhaps matching TRBD2 (7 bases). Germline V gene sequence: CDR1 MNHNY, CDR2 SVGAGI (reference sequence). V was pared by 4 bases and J by 3 bases, with 13 bases between. This CDR3 is 15 amino acids long. The CDR3, as DNA: TGTGCCAGCAGTTCCAGGGGAGGGTTCTACAATGAGCAGTTCTTC. Its protein product is CASSSRGGFYNEQFF.

As regards this clone: This CDR3 is also generated by other DNA sequences in the sample. The V gene is TRBV6-6, the J gene TRBJ2-7, with D possibly TRBD2 on 7 matching bases. The germline V gene encodes CDR1 MNHNY and CDR2 SVGAGI (reference sequence). CDR3 size: 14 residues. V was cut by 2 bases and J by 2 bases, with 10 bases left in between. CDR3 nucleotide sequence: TGTGCCAGCAGTTACGGAGGGGGGGCCTACGAGCAGTACTTC. Protein product: CASSYGGGAYEQYF.

This chain joins TRBV5-1 and TRBJ2-1, with 8 bases identical to TRBD1. CDR3 length: 14 residues. V lost 7 bases, J lost 6 bases, and 9 bases stayed unmatched. The V gene's germline CDR1 is SGHRS and CDR2 YFSETQ. The CDR3: CASRRDRNLNEQFF. The CDR3 region has the DNA TGCGCCAGCCGACGGGACAGGAACCTCAATGAGCAGTTCTTC.

The chain uses TRBV18 and TRBJ2-1; D is ambiguous. V was cut by 2 bases and J by 7 bases, with 6 bases left in between. The CDR3 runs to 12 residues. Germline V gives CDR1 KGHSH, CDR2 LQKENI. The CDR3 nucleotides read TGTGCCAGCTCACCAACGCAGAATGAGCAGTTCTTC. Translated, it gives CASSPTQNEQFF.

The chain has TRBV5-3 and TRBJ2-7; the D gene is possibly TRBD1 (6 bases). TRBV5-3 is labeled an ORF, and its function is uncertain. The CDR3 has 16 amino acids. V was clipped by 5 bases and J by 3 bases, with 21 bases between them. The CDR3: CARRPPGHNTIYEQYF. The DNA of the CDR3 is TGTGCCAGAAGACCGCCGGGACATAATACAATCTACGAGCAGTACTTC.

This chain links TRBV27 with TRBJ2-4; possible D gene TRBD1, 6 bases. Germline-derived CDR1 and CDR2 are MNHEY and SMNVEV (reference sequence). Trimming took off 5 bases at V and 7 bases at J, with 12 bases between the two ends. The CDR3 is 13 residues long. This CDR3 is CASSINQGNIQYF. The CDR3 nucleotides are TGTGCCAGCAGTATAAATCAGGGGAACATTCAGTACTTC.

For the CDR3, the DNA is TGCAGCGTTGTGGGACAGGGGAACACCGGGGAGCTGTTTTTT. Residues: CSVVGQGNTGELFF. The rearrangement joins TRBV29-1 to TRBJ2-2; 9 nucleotides align to TRBD1. Germline V lookup: CDR1 SQVTM, CDR2 ANQGSEA. The CDR3 contains 14 residues. V gave up 4 bases and J gave up 1 base; unmatched junction bases: 1.

This clone was counted a few times. The chain is built from TRBV25-1 and TRBJ2-1, with 11 bases aligning to TRBD2. Germline loops: CDR1 MGHDK, CDR2 SYGVNS. Trimming at V came to 4 bases and at J to 8 bases, leaving 10 bases not matched to a gene. The CDR3 covers 16 residues. The CDR3 nucleotides read TGTGCCAGCAGTGTTTCCGGGACTAGCGGCGGCCATGAGCAGTTCTTC. Its translation: CASSVSGTSGGHEQFF.

This clone was counted once. The rearrangement links TRBV9 to TRBJ2-1; 8 nucleotides match TRBD1. The germline CDR1 and CDR2 sequences are SGDLS and YYNGEE. The CDR3 totals 14 residues. With 0 bases clipped from V and 12 bases from J, the junction kept 8 bases outside the gene matches. The CDR3 reads CASSVVGQDGGQFF. In DNA form, the CDR3 reads TGTGCCAGCAGCGTAGTGGGACAGGACGGGGGGCAGTTCTTC.

The chain couples TRBV12-5 to TRBJ1-2; perhaps TRBD1 as D (5 bases). Germline lookup yields CDR1 LGHNT and CDR2 FRNRAP. V was clipped by 7 bases and J by 6 bases, with 15 bases between them. The CDR3 runs 13 residues. The CDR3 here is CASADSSPDGYTF. The CDR3 bases are TGTGCTAGTGCCGACAGTTCTCCTGATGGCTACACCTTC.

The V call is TRBV4-1, the J call TRBJ2-1; 8 bases fit TRBD1. The germline V gene encodes CDR1 MGHRA and CDR2 YSYEKL. The junction had 2 bases not matched to a gene; V was cut back by 4 bases and J by 0 bases. This CDR3 spans 15 amino acids. CDR3 DNA: TGCGCCAGCAGCCGAGGACAGGGCTCCTACAATGAGCAGTTCTTC. This gives the protein CASSRGQGSYNEQFF.

The DNA for the CDR3 is TGTGCCAGTAGTGCCAAAGTCGGCGGAGATAGCAATCAGCCCCAGCATTTT. This sequence encodes CASSAKVGGDSNQPQHF. The chain is built from TRBV19 and TRBJ1-5, with D unresolved. This CDR3 has 17 amino acids. Germline V lookup: CDR1 LNHDA, CDR2 SQIVND (reference sequence). The germline V and J ends were trimmed by 5 bases and 0 bases, with 17 bases remaining between them.

The rearrangement links TRBV4-3 to TRBJ2-3, with 14 bases aligning to TRBD2. The CDR3 has 17 amino acids. CDR1 and CDR2 (germline): LGHNA, YSLEER. With V trimmed by 1 base and J by 0 bases, 0 bases remained unmatched. As DNA, the CDR3 is TGCGCCAGCAGCCAAGGACTAGCGGGGGGGAGCACAGATACGCAGTATTTT. Protein: CASSQGLAGGSTDTQYF.

The chain employs TRBV2 and TRBJ1-2; D is unclear. This CDR3 spans 15 amino acids. V was pared by 6 bases and J by 6 bases, with 20 bases between. Germline values: CDR1 SNHLY, CDR2 FYNNEI. The CDR3 region is CASRAPGSELNGYTF. The CDR3 DNA is TGTGCCAGCAGGGCGCCGGGAAGTGAGCTGAATGGCTACACCTTC.

The chain employs TRBV6-6 and TRBJ2-1, with 7 bases that match TRBD1. The CDR3 extends over 13 amino acids. The germline CDR1 and CDR2 sequences are MNHNY and SVGAGI (reference sequence). The CDR3 reads CAALGQLFNEQFF. Here the CDR3 DNA reads TGTGCAGCCCTGGGACAGCTCTTCAATGAGCAGTTCTTC.

The V call is TRBV6-1, the J call TRBJ1-1; no clear D gene. There are 12 residues in the CDR3. The ends were cut back, 7 bases at V and 1 base at J, with 7 bases in the middle. Germline assignment: CDR1 MNHNS and CDR2 SASEGT. The CDR3 loop is CASTVTNTEAFF. The CDR3 region has the DNA TGTGCCAGCACGGTAACGAACACTGAAGCTTTCTTT.

The chain has TRBV5-6 and TRBJ2-1; TRBD2 might be the D (6 bases). The V and J ends lost 4 bases and 10 bases respectively, with 21 bases between them. CDR1 and CDR2 (germline): SGHDT, YYEEEE. CDR3 length equals 15 residues. This chain's CDR3 is CASSRQPAGTGEQFF. CDR3 nucleotide sequence: TGTGCCAGCAGCCGACAGCCGGCGGGGACTGGAGAGCAGTTCTTC.

The chain links TRBV12-2 to TRBJ1-2. TRBV12-2 is noted as a pseudogene. The CDR3 consists of 14 residues. The CDR3 reads CASPRDSFSYGYTF. In nucleotides, the CDR3 is TGTGCAAGTCCCCGGGACTCCTTCAGCTATGGCTACACCTTC.

In DNA, the CDR3 is TGTGCCTGGAGTGTGGGCAGGGCAACTGAAGCTTTCTTT. Protein product: CAWSVGRATEAFF. The rearrangement joins TRBV30 to TRBJ1-1; tentatively, D is TRBD1 (5 bases). Germline V gene lookup returns CDR1 GTSNPN and CDR2 SVGIG (reference sequence). This CDR3 has 13 residues. Trimming left V 0 bases short and J 5 bases short, with 10 bases between. The full variable domain, its missing parts supplied by reference TRBV30 and TRBJ1-1, is SQTIHQWPATLVQPVGSPLSLECTVEGTSNPNLYWYRQAAGRGLQLLFYSVGIGQISSEVPQNLSASRPQDRQFILSSKKLLLSDSGFYLCAWSVGRATEAFFGQGTRLTVV.